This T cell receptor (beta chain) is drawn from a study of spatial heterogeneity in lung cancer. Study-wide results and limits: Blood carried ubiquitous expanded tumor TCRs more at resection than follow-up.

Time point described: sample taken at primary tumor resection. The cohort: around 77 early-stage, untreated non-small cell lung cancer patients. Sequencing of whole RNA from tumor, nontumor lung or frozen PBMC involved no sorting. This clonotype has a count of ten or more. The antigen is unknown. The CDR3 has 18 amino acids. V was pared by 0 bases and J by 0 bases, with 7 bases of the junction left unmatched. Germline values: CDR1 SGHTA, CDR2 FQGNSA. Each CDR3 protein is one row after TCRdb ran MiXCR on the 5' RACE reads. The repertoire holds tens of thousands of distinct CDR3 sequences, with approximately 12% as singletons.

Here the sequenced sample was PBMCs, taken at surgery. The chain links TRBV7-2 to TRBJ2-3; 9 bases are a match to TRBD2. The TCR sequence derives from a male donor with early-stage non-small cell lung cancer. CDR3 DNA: TGTGCCAGCAGCTTAGCGGGTCTAGCGGGGATAAGCACAGATACGCAGTATTTT. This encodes CASSLAGLAGISTDTQYF.